This T cell receptor (beta chain) was captured in a study of OX40 agonist ivuxolimab in advanced cancers. Background for the entire study: Ivuxolimab was a fully human IgG2 agonistic monoclonal antibody targeting the costimulatory receptor OX40 (CD134). Partial responses occurred in three dose-escalation patients: two with cutaneous melanoma and one with hepatocellular carcinoma. Of the roughly 50 dose-escalation patients, hepatocellular carcinoma was present in about 19, melanoma in around 15, renal cell carcinoma in 9 and head and neck cancer in 9. The point of sequencing TCRbeta in the periphery was to test whether ivuxolimab changed TCR sequence diversity and drove clonal T-cell expansion. The monotherapy dose-escalation portion (N of about 50 patients) of the phase I ivuxolimab trial is reported in the paper. Patients were allowed to have had prior anti-PD-1, anti-PD-L1 or anti-CTLA-4 therapy, and 40% to 45% of the dose-escalation patients had previously received checkpoint inhibitors. In the dose-escalation cohort, around 80% of patients were male, and the mean age was around 60 years with a range of roughly 23 to 79. Intravenous ivuxolimab was administered to patients every 2 weeks at six dose levels: 0.01, 0.1, 0.3, 1.5, 3 and 10 mg/kg. Here is what the overall study found, with its caveats: The antigen specificity of the clonally expanded peripheral T cells was not determined. After ivuxolimab, expanded clones were on average more numerous among CD8+ T cells than among CD4+ T cells. Clonal expansion of both CD4+ and CD8+ blood T cells was observed from baseline to week 6 at doses 0.1 to 3.0 mg/kg. Low levels of normalized T-cell clonal expansion were also seen in some nonresponding patients. In partial responders in the 0.1-3.0 mg/kg groups, normalized peripheral clonal expansion was found to be among the lowest, especially among CD8+ T cells.

On this clone: Which antigen it targets is not known. The record has no base qualities; no much larger clone is one base away.

Genomic DNA was extracted from sorted cells for sequencing of the TCRbeta CDR3 region. TCRbeta CDR3 regions were sequenced using the immunoSEQ Assay. TCRdb took this table from immuneACCESS and kept in-frame rearrangements with V and J called. Such tables lack part of the clones; where checked against another copy, unresolved V genes explain under half of the gap, and the rest is unexplained. Here the sample has about 67,000 clones; 70% to 90% occur a single time. The ten largest clones capture approximately 8% of the sample. Patients with a history of autoimmune disease or receiving systemic immunosuppression were excluded from the trial. Peripheral blood for TCR sequencing was collected from all dose cohorts at baseline, on cycle 4 day 1, and on cycle 7 day 1. The samples were drawn from a first-in-human, open-label, multicenter phase I dose-escalation trial of ivuxolimab. Adults with locally advanced or metastatic head and neck squamous cell, hepatocellular, melanoma or renal cell carcinoma were enrolled in the trial. Before TCR sequencing, CD4+ and CD8+ T cells were separately sorted from peripheral blood.

The germline V gene (reference sequence) specifies WNHNN as CDR1 and SYGVQD as CDR2. The CDR3 covers 14 residues, taking in both the cysteine and the phenylalanine. The retained sequence is limited to the CDR3, 42 bases, with the frame set at the first base. At the junction V is shortened by 0 bases and J by 5 bases, with 10 bases in between. The chain uses TRBV10-1 and TRBJ2-5; TRBD1 is possibly the D segment (5 matching bases). This clonotype originated in an adult with an advanced solid tumor such as melanoma, head and neck, liver or kidney cancer. Sequenced here: CD4+ or CD8+ T cells sorted from blood, sampled in a trial of the OX40 agonist ivuxolimab. CDR3 protein: CASSESQGWETQYF. The DNA sequence follows: TGCGCCAGCAGTGAGTCGCAGGGTTGGGAGACCCAGTACTTC.